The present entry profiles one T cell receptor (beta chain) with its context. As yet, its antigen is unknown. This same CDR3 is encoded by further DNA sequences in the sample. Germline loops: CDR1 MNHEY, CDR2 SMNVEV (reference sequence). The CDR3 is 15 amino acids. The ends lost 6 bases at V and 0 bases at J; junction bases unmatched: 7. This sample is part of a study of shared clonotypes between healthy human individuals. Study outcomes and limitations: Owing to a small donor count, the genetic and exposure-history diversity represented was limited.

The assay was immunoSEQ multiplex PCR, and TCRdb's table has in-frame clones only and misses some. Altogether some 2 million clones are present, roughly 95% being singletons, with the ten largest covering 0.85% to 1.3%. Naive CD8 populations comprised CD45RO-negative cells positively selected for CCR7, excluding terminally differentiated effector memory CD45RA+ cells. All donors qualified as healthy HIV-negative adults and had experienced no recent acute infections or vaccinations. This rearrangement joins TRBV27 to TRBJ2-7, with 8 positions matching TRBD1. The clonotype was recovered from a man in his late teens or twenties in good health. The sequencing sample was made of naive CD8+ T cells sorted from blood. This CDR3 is CASSSPGQGSYEQYF. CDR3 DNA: TGTGCCAGCAGCTCCCCCGGACAGGGCTCCTACGAGCAGTACTTC.